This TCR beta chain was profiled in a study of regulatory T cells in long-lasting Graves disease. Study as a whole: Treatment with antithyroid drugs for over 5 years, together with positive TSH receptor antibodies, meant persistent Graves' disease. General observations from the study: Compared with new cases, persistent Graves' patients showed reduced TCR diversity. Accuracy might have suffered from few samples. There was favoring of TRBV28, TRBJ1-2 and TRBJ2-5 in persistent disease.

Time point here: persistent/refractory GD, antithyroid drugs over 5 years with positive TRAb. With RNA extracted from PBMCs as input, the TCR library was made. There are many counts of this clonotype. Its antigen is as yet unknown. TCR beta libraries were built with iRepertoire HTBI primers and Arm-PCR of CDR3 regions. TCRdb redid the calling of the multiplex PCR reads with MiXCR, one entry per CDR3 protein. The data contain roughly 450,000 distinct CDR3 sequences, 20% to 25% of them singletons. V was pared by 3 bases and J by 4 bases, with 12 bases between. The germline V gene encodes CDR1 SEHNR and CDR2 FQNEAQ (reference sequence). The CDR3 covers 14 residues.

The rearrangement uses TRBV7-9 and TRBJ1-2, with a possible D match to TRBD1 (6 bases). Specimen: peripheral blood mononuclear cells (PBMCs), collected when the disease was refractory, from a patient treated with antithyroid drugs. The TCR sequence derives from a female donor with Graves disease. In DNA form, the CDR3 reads TGTGCCAGCAGCTTTCCAGGGGAGACCTATGGCTACACCTTC. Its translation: CASSFPGETYGYTF.